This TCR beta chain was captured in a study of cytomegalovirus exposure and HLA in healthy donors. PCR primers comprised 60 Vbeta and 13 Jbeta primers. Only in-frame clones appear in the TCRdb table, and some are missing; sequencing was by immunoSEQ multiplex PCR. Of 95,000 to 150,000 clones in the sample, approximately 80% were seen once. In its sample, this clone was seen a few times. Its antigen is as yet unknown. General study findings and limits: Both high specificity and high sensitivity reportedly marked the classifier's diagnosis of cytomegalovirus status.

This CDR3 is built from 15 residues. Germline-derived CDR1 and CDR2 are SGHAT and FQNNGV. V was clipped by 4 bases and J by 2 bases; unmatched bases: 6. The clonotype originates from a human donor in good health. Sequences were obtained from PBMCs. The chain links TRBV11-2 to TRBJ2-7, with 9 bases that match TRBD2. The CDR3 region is CASSSLAGDPYEQYF. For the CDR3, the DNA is TGTGCCAGCAGCTCATTAGCGGGAGACCCCTACGAGCAGTACTTC.